This T cell receptor (beta chain) was recovered during a study of T cell changes during pregnancy in multiple sclerosis. The CDR3 is 17 amino acids. Trimming stripped 1 base from V and 0 bases from J, with 13 bases between. The germline V gene encodes CDR1 LGHNA and CDR2 YSLEER. Generated by immunoSEQ multiplex PCR, the TCRdb table keeps only in-frame clones and is missing some. The sample holds 60,000 or so clones, about 93% seen once. This chain connects TRBV4-3 to TRBJ2-1; D is possibly TRBD2 (6 bases). The source of this sequence is a female donor with multiple sclerosis, enrolled in a pregnancy study. This sample comprised CD4+ T cells from peripheral blood mononuclear cells, obtained before pregnancy. CDR3 DNA: TGCGCCAGCAGCCAAGCCCCGGGACTGAGCTCCTACAATGAGCAGTTCTTC. Encoded protein: CASSQAPGLSSYNEQFF.